Listed below are T cell receptor beta chains from one sample, sequenced in a study of T cells in Graves' hyperthyroidism and ophthalmopathy. TCRdb independently ran MiXCR on the multiplex PCR reads; one entry per CDR3 protein. Among hundreds of thousands of distinct CDR3 sequences, approximately 15% were seen once, and the ten largest hold approximately 60%. Sequencing was carried out using blood. The receptors here all came from a woman in her sixties or seventies with Graves' ophthalmopathy. Both conserved end residues are part of each CDR3. D genes are given only for firm matches. The size of a clone is reported for some rows only, either as once, few or many, or as a class for expanded clones.

d_call clone_size j_call v_call cdr3_aa cdr3_nt
- many TRBJ1-5 TRBV29-1 CSVTDGGGQPQHF TGCAGCGTGACGGACGGCGGAGGGCAGCCCCAGCATTTT
- many TRBJ1-4 TRBV11-2 CASSPMWTNEKLFF TGTGCCAGCAGCCCCATGTGGACTAATGAAAAACTGTTTTTT
TRBD1 many TRBJ2-7 TRBV28 CASTDSGTGTYEQYF TGTGCCAGCACGGACTCCGGGACAGGGACTTACGAGCAGTACTTC
- few TRBJ2-3 TRBV5-1 CASSWETDTQYF TGCGCCAGCAGCTGGGAAACAGATACGCAGTATTTT
- - TRBJ2-2 TRBV12-3/TRBV12-4 CASSLSYRRNTGELFF TGTGCCAGCAGTTTATCCTACAGAAGAAACACCGGGGAGCTGTTTTTT
- many TRBJ1-1 TRBV24-1 CATSDDRWVFF TGTGCCACCAGTGACGACCGGTGGGTATTCTTT
- few TRBJ2-7 TRBV5-1 CASSSVGPNYEQYF TGCGCCAGCAGCTCGGTTGGACCCAATTACGAGCAGTACTTC
- - TRBJ2-1 TRBV10-3 CATSEYNEQFF TGTGCCACTTCGGAGTACAATGAGCAGTTCTTC
TRBD1 few TRBJ2-2 TRBV7-2 CASSPWTGGLGELFF TGTGCCAGCAGCCCCTGGACAGGGGGCCTCGGGGAGCTGTTTTTT
TRBD1 many TRBJ1-1 TRBV29-1 CSVGQGYTEAFF TGCAGCGTTGGACAGGGATACACTGAAGCTTTCTTT
TRBD1 many TRBJ1-2 TRBV2 CASSSTGDGYTF TGTGCCAGCAGTAGCACAGGGGATGGCTACACCTTC
- - TRBJ1-5 TRBV7-2 CASSRGVGQPQHF TGTGCCAGCAGCCGCGGGGTAGGTCAGCCCCAGCATTTT
- few TRBJ1-4 TRBV14 CASSQKSDSFNEKLFF TGTGCCAGCAGCCAAAAATCGGACAGCTTTAATGAAAAACTGTTTTTT
- - TRBJ2-6 TRBV20-1 CSARARRGANVLTF TGCAGTGCTAGGGCCCGGCGAGGGGCCAACGTCCTGACTTTC
- many TRBJ2-7 TRBV7-2 CASSWAAVSYEQYF TGTGCCAGCAGCTGGGCAGCGGTCTCCTACGAGCAGTACTTC
- many TRBJ1-5 TRBV20-1 CSASSQIDRPYQPQHF TGCAGTGCTAGCAGCCAAATAGACCGACCTTATCAGCCCCAGCATTTT
- many TRBJ1-2 TRBV20-1 CSARDRIGFYGYTF TGCAGTGCTAGAGATAGGATCGGTTTCTATGGCTACACCTTC
- many TRBJ1-1 TRBV4-3 CASSQRTDTEAFF TGCGCCAGCAGCCAACGGACGGACACTGAAGCTTTCTTT
TRBD2 many TRBJ2-5 TRBV10-3 CAISDLAGVSETQYF TGTGCCATCAGTGACCTAGCGGGGGTGTCAGAGACCCAGTACTTC
TRBD1 - TRBJ1-5 TRBV5-1 CASSPGTGVKGPQHF TGCGCCAGCAGTCCCGGGACAGGGGTGAAGGGGCCCCAGCATTTT
- many TRBJ1-1 TRBV20-1 CSAAKDSMNTEAFF TGCAGTGCTGCAAAGGACAGCATGAACACTGAAGCTTTCTTT
TRBD2 many TRBJ2-1 TRBV11-3 CASSFSGLAASYNEQFF TGTGCCAGCAGCTTTTCGGGACTAGCGGCATCCTACAATGAGCAGTTCTTC
TRBD1 many TRBJ1-2 TRBV18 CASSPDRVYGYTF TGTGCCAGCTCACCGGACAGGGTATATGGCTACACCTTC
- many TRBJ1-2 TRBV6-5 CASSYSTAGYGYTF TGTGCCAGCAGTTACTCGACGGCAGGCTATGGCTACACCTTC
- - TRBJ1-4 TRBV20-1 CSADPGRTNEKLFF TGCAGTGCGGATCCGGGACGCACTAATGAAAAACTGTTTTTT
TRBD2 many TRBJ2-2 TRBV7-2 CASDRLAGGTGELFF TGTGCCAGCGATAGACTAGCGGGAGGCACCGGGGAGCTGTTTTTT
TRBD2 many TRBJ2-7 TRBV20-1 CSARGSPQLAGGFYEQYF TGCAGTGCTAGAGGCTCCCCCCAGCTAGCGGGAGGTTTCTACGAGCAGTACTTC
- few TRBJ2-7 TRBV10-1 CARSRGAYEQYF TGCGCCAGAAGTAGGGGTGCCTACGAGCAGTACTTC
TRBD1 few TRBJ2-7 TRBV5-1 CASSSPRGQGSTEQYF TGCGCCAGCAGCTCCCCGAGGGGACAGGGATCTACCGAGCAGTACTTC
- many TRBJ2-5 TRBV28 CASSLPVGWGTQYF TGTGCCAGCAGTTTACCCGTCGGCTGGGGGACCCAGTACTTC
- many TRBJ2-7 TRBV10-3 CAISESSLRRSSYEQYF TGTGCCATCAGTGAGTCGAGTCTGCGAAGGAGCTCCTACGAGCAGTACTTC
TRBD1 many TRBJ2-1 TRBV28 CASSEDRVSSYNEQFF TGTGCCAGCAGTGAGGACAGGGTGAGCTCCTACAATGAGCAGTTCTTC
- few TRBJ1-5 TRBV12-3/TRBV12-4 CASSRDFSGNQPQHF TGTGCCAGCAGTCGGGACTTCTCAGGCAATCAGCCCCAGCATTTT
- - TRBJ2-7 TRBV4-2 CASSPREGVSSYEQYF TGTGCCAGCAGCCCCCGAGAAGGGGTATCCTCCTACGAGCAGTACTTC
- few TRBJ2-1 TRBV20-1 CSARDRRLPGGEQFF TGCAGTGCTAGAGACAGACGGCTCCCTGGAGGTGAGCAGTTCTTC
TRBD1 many TRBJ2-1 TRBV28 CASSLFGTDNLEQFF TGTGCCAGCAGTTTATTCGGGACAGATAACCTCGAGCAGTTCTTC
TRBD2 many TRBJ2-3 TRBV20-1 CSARGTSGGAPTDTQYF TGCAGTGCTAGGGGGACTAGCGGGGGGGCCCCCACAGATACGCAGTATTTT
- few TRBJ2-2 TRBV12-3/TRBV12-4 CAGGQSANTGELFF TGTGCCGGCGGGCAGTCCGCGAACACCGGGGAGCTGTTTTTT
- - TRBJ1-6 TRBV30 CAWSGRGAHSPLHF TGTGCCTGGAGTGGCCGGGGGGCGCATTCACCCCTCCACTTT
TRBD2 few TRBJ2-1 TRBV30 CAWSALGTSGLDEQFF TGTGCCTGGAGTGCACTAGGGACTAGCGGGTTAGATGAGCAGTTCTTC
- many TRBJ1-1 TRBV7-2 CASRPAGGSTEAFF TGTGCCAGCAGACCGGCGGGGGGGAGCACTGAAGCTTTCTTT
- many TRBJ2-3 TRBV7-9 CASSLAGVTDTQYF TGTGCCAGCAGCTTAGCGGGGGTCACAGATACGCAGTATTTT
TRBD1 many TRBJ1-5 TRBV6-2/TRBV6-3 CASSDIAGQNNQPQHF TGTGCCAGCAGTGACATCGCGGGACAGAACAATCAGCCCCAGCATTTT
- - TRBJ2-5 TRBV3-1 CASSQEGVVGGEYF TGTGCCAGCAGCCAAGAAGGAGTAGTGGGGGGCGAGTACTTC
- few TRBJ1-1 TRBV20-1 CSARDRRQDPTEAFF TGCAGTGCTAGAGATCGTCGGCAGGACCCTACTGAAGCTTTCTTT
TRBD1 - TRBJ2-5 TRBV5-1 CASSSGQGLKTQYF TGCGCCAGCAGCTCTGGACAGGGCTTAAAGACCCAGTACTTC
- many TRBJ1-1 TRBV28 CASSFPYGMNTEAFF TGTGCCAGCAGTTTTCCCTACGGTATGAACACTGAAGCTTTCTTT
TRBD2 many TRBJ2-3 TRBV6-2/TRBV6-3 CASRLAGDADTQYF TGTGCCAGCAGGCTAGCGGGAGATGCAGATACGCAGTATTTT
- - TRBJ1-6 TRBV19 CASSISQGYSPLHF TGTGCCAGTAGTATCTCACAGGGTTATTCACCCCTCCACTTT
TRBD2 many TRBJ2-7 TRBV18 CASSAGGTISYEQYF TGTGCCAGCTCGGCCGGGGGGACCATCTCCTACGAGCAGTACTTC
- many TRBJ2-3 TRBV18 CASSSIGDTQYF TGTGCCAGCTCATCTATAGGGGATACGCAGTATTTT
- many TRBJ2-1 TRBV6-5 CASSYSSSNEQFF TGTGCCAGCAGTTACTCGTCGAGTAATGAGCAGTTCTTC
- - TRBJ2-7 TRBV29-1 CSVDREGTYEQYF TGCAGCGTGGACAGGGAGGGAACTTACGAGCAGTACTTC
TRBD1 many TRBJ1-2 TRBV20-1 CSANIGQAYGYTF TGCAGTGCTAACATTGGACAGGCCTATGGCTACACCTTC
TRBD2 - TRBJ2-3 TRBV7-2 CASRLAGLSTDTQYF TGTGCCAGCAGGCTAGCGGGATTGTCCACAGATACGCAGTATTTT
TRBD2 - TRBJ2-7 TRBV10-2 CASTYSSGGLDSYEQYF TGCGCCAGCACTTACTCTTCGGGGGGGCTCGACTCCTACGAGCAGTACTTC
TRBD2 many TRBJ2-3 TRBV29-1 CSAPAGGSTDTQYF TGCAGCGCCCCAGCGGGGGGTAGCACAGATACGCAGTATTTT
TRBD2 many TRBJ2-1 TRBV7-2 CASSLQTSGYNEQFF TGTGCCAGCAGCTTACAGACTAGCGGCTACAATGAGCAGTTCTTC